This T cell receptor (beta chain) was identified in a study of T cells after yellow fever vaccination. Study-wide context: Preparation of the low-cell-number fractions used SMART-Seq v4 Ultra Low Input. Broader study findings: Though weaker, the secondary response peaked faster, on day 5 versus 15.

As TCR cDNA was made by 5'RACE template switching, a universal primer site and UMIs were added. TCRdb re-derived calls from the 5' RACE reads in MiXCR, one entry per CDR3 protein. This table holds 250,000 to 300,000 distinct CDR3 sequences, around 5.2% found once. Germline CDR1 reads SGHVS; CDR2 reads FQNEAQ. The CDR3 loop spans 13 amino acids. V was cut by 5 bases and J by 9 bases, with 15 bases left in between. Ten or more counts support this clonotype. Its antigen is undetermined. The source of this sequence is a man aged 18 to 35 who received the YFV17D yellow fever vaccine. The J gene is TRBJ2-3, the V gene TRBV7-8; a weak D match, TRBD2 (5 bases). The sample in question was CD4+ T cells sorted from PBMCs, obtained on the day of the yellow fever booster vaccination. The CDR3, as DNA: TGTGCCAGCAGCGACCGAACTAGTTACACGCAGTATTTT. Residues: CASSDRTSYTQYF.